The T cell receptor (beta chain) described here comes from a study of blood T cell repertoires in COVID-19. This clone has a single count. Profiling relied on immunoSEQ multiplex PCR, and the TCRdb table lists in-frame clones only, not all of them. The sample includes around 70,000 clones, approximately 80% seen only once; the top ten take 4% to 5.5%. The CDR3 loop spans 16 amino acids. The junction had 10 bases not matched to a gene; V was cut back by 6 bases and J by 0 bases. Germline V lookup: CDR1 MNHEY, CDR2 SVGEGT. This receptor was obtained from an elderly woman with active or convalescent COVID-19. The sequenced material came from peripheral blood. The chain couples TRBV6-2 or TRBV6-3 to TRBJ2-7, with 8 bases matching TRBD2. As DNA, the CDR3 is TGTGCCAGCAGCCCGGGGGGGCGGGATTTCTCCTACGAGCAGTACTTC. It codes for CASSPGGRDFSYEQYF.